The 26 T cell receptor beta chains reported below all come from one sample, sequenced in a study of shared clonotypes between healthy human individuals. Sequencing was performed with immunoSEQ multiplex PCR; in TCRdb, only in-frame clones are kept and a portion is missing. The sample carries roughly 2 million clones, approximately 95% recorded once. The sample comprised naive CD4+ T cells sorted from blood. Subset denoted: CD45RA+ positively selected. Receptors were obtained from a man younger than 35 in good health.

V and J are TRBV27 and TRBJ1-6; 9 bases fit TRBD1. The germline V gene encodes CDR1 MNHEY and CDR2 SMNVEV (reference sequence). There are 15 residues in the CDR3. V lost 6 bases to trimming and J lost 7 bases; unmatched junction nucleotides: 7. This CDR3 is CASRATGGSNSPLHF. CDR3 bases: TGTGCCAGCAGAGCTACAGGGGGCTCCAATTCACCCCTCCACTTT.

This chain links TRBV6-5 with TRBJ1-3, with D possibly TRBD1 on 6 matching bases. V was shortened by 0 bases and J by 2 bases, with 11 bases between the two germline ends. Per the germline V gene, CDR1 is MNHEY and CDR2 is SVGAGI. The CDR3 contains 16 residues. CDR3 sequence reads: CASSYSGQGPGNTIYF. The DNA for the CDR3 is TGTGCCAGCAGTTACTCGGGGCAGGGGCCTGGAAACACCATATATTTT.

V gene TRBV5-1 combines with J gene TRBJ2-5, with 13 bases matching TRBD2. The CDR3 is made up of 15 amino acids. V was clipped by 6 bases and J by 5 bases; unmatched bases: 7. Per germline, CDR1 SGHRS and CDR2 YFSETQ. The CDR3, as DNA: TGCGCCAGCAAAGGACTAGCGGGAGAGGGGGAGACCCAGTACTTC. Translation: CASKGLAGEGETQYF.

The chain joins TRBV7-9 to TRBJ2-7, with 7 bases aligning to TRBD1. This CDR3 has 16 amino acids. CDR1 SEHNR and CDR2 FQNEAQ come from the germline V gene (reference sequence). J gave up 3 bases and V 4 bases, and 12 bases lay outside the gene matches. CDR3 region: CASSSDKTGSLYEQYF. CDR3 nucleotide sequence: TGTGCCAGCAGCTCCGATAAGACAGGGAGTCTCTACGAGCAGTACTTC. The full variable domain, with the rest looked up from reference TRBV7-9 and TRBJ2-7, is DTGVSQNPRHKITKRGQNVTFRCDPISEHNRLYWYRQTLGQGPEFLTYFQNEAQLEKSRLLSDRFSAERPKGSFSTLEIQRTEQGDSAMYLCASSSDKTGSLYEQYFGPGTRLTVT.

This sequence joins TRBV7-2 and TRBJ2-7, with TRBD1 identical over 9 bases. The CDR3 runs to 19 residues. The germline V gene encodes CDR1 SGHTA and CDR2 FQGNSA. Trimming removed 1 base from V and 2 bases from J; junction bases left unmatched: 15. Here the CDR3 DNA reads TGTGCCAGCAGCTTAGTGGGAGGCGGGTTAGGGACAGGGACCTACGAGCAGTACTTC. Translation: CASSLVGGGLGTGTYEQYF.

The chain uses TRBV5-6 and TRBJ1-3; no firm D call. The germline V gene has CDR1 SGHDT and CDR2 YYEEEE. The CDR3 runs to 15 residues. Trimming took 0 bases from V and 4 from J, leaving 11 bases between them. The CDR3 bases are TGTGCCAGCAGCTTGGGGTCTACTGAGGGAAACACCATATATTTT. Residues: CASSLGSTEGNTIYF.

CDR3: CASSGPGANEKLFF. The CDR3 DNA is TGTGCCAGCAGTGGCCCGGGGGCTAATGAAAAACTGTTTTTT. The gene calls are TRBV2 and TRBJ1-4; a possible D gene is TRBD1 (5 bases). V shed 4 bases and J shed 3 bases, with 9 bases lying between them. Germline-derived CDR1 and CDR2 are SNHLY and FYNNEI. The CDR3 runs 14 residues.

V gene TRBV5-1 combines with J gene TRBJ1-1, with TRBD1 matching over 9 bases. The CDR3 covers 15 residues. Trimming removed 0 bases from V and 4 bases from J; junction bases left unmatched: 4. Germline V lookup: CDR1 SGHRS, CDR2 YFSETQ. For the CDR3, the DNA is TGCGCCAGCAGCTTGGGAGGGACAGGGATCACTGAAGCTTTCTTT. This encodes CASSLGGTGITEAFF.

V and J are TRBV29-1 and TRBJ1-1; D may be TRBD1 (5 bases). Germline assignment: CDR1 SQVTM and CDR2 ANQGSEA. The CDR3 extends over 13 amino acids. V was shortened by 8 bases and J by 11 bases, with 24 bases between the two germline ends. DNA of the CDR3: TGCAGCTCCGAAAGGGTATTGGTCGAGGGGGCTTTCTTT. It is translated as CSSERVLVEGAFF.

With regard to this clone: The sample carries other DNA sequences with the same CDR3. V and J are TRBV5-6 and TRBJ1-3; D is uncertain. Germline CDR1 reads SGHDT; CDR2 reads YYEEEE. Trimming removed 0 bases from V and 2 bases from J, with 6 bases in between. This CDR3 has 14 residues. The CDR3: CASSLVAAGNTIYF. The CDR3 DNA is TGTGCCAGCAGCTTGGTGGCTGCTGGAAACACCATATATTTT.

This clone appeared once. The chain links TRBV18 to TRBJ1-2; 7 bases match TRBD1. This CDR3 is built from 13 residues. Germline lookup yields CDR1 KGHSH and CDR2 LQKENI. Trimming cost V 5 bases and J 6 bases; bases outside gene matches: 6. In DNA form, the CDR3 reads TGTGCCAGCTCAACGCGACAGGGCGATGGCTACACCTTC. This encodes CASSTRQGDGYTF.

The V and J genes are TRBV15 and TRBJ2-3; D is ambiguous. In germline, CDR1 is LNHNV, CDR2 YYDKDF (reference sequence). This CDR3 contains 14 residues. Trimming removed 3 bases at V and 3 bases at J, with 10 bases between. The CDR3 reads CATSRGLGTDTQYF. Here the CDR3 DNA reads TGTGCCACCAGCAGGGGCCTGGGTACAGATACGCAGTATTTT.

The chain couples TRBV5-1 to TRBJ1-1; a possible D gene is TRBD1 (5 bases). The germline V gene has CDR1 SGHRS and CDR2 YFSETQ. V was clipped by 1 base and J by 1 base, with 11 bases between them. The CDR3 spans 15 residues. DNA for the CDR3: TGCGCCAGCAGCTTGTCGTCAGGGTGGAACACTGAAGCTTTCTTT. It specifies CASSLSSGWNTEAFF. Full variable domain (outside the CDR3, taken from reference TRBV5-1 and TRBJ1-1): KAGVTQTPRYLIKTRGQQVTLSCSPISGHRSVSWYQQTPGQGLQFLFEYFSETQRNKGNFPGRFSGRQFSNSRSEMNVSTLELGDSALYLCASSLSSGWNTEAFFGQGTRLTVV.

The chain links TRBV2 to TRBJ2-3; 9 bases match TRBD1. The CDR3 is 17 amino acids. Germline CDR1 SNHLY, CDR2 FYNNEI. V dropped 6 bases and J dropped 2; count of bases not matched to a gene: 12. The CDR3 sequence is CASRGNRGRGDTDTQYF. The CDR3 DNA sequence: TGTGCCAGCAGGGGAAACAGGGGGCGAGGGGACACAGATACGCAGTATTTT.

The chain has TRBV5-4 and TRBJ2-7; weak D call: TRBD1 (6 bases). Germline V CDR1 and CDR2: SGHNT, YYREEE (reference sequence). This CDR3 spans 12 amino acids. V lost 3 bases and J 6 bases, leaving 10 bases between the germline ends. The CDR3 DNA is TGTGCCAGCAGCTCCACAGGGCTCGAGCAGTACTTC. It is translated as CASSSTGLEQYF.

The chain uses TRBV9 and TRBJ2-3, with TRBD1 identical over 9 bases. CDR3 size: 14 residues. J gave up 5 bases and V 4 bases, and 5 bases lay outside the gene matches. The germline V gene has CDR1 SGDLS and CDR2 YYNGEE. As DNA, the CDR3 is TGTGCCAGCAGCACAGGGGGCTTGGGAGATACGCAGTATTTT. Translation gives CASSTGGLGDTQYF.

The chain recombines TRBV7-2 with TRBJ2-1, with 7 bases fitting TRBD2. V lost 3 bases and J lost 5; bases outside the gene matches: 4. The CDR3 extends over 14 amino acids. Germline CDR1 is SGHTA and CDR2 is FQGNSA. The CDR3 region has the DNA TGTGCCAGCAGCTTTTCCGGGACTAACAATGAGCAGTTCTTC. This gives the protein CASSFSGTNNEQFF.

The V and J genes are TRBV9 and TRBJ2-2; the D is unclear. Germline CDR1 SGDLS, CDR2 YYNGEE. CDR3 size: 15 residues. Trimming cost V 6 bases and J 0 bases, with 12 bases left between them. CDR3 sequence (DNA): TGTGCCAGCACCGTGGACGGTGCGAACACCGGGGAGCTGTTTTTT. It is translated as CASTVDGANTGELFF.

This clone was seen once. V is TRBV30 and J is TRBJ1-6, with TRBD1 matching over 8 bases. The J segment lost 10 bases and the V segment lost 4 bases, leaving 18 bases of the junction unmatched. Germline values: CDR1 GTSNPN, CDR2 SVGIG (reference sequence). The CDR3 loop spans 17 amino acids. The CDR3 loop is CAWKSAASGQGWSPLHF. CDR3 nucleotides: TGTGCCTGGAAGTCGGCGGCTTCTGGACAGGGATGGTCACCCCTCCACTTT. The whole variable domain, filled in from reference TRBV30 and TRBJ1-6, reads SQTIHQWPATLVQPVGSPLSLECTVEGTSNPNLYWYRQAAGRGLQLLFYSVGIGQISSEVPQNLSASRPQDRQFILSSKKLLLSDSGFYLCAWKSAASGQGWSPLHFGNGTRLTVT.

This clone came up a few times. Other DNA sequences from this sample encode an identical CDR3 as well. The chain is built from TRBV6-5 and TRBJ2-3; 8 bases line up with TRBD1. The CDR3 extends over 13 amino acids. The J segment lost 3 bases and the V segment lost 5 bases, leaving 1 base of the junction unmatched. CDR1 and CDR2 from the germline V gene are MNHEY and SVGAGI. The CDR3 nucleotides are TGTGCCAGCAGTCGACAGGGGACAGATACGCAGTATTTT. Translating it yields CASSRQGTDTQYF.

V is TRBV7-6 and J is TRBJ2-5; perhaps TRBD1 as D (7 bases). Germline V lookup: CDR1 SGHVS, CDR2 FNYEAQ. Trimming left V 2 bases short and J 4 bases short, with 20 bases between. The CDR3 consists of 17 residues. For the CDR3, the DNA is TGTGCCAGCAGCTTATTCGCAGGCGGGACAGAGGGAGAGACCCAGTACTTC. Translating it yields CASSLFAGGTEGETQYF.

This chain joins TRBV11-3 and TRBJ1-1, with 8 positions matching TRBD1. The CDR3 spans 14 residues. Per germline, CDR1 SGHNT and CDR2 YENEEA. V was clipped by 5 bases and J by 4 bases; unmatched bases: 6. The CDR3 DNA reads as TGTGCCAGCAGCCGTCAGGGGGCTGGCACTGAAGCTTTCTTT. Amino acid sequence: CASSRQGAGTEAFF.

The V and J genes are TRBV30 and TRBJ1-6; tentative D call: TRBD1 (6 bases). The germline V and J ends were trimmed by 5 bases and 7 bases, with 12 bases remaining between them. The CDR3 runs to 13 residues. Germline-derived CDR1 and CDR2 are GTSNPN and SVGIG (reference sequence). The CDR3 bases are TGTGCCTGGCGAACGGACAGAAATTCACCCCTCCACTTT. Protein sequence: CAWRTDRNSPLHF.

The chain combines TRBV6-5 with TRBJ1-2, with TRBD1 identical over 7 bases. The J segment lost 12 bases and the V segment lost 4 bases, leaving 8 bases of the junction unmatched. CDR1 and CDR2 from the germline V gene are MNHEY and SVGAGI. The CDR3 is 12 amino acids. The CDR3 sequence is CASSSQGQKNTF. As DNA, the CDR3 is TGTGCCAGCAGTTCCCAGGGACAGAAGAACACCTTC.

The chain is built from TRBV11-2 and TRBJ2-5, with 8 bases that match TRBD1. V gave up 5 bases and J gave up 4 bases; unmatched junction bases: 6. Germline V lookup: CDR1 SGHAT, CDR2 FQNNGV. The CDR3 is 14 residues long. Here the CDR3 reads CASSPRGRVETQYF. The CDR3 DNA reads TGTGCCAGCAGCCCCAGGGGGCGGGTAGAGACCCAGTACTTC.

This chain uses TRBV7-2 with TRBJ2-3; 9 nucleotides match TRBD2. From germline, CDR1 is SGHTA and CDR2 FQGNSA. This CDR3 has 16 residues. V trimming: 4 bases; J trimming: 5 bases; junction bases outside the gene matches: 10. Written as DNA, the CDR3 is TGTGCCAGCAGCTCGGTAGCGGGAGTATCACTAGATACGCAGTATTTT. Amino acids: CASSSVAGVSLDTQYF.